These 21 T cell receptor beta chains came from one sample sequenced in a study of T cell repertoires in aging, cancer and after chemotherapy. Multiplex touch-down PCR with TRB-A/B primers amplified rearranged V-D-J TRB sequences. MiXCR, run by TCRdb on the multiplex PCR reads, gives a single entry per CDR3 protein. The sample lists about 1,200 distinct CDR3 sequences; around 25% were seen once. Amplification of TCR beta used genomic DNA extracted from peripheral blood. The specimen sequenced was blood. The receptors stem from a human donor with a solid tumor.

The chain employs TRBV4-1 and TRBJ2-7, with 7 bases identical to TRBD2. The length of the CDR3 is 13 residues. V gave up 1 base and J gave up 3 bases; unmatched junction bases: 0. The V gene's germline CDR1 is MGHRA and CDR2 YSYEKL. The CDR3 spells CASSQASGYEQYF. The CDR3 nucleotides read TGCGCCAGCAGCCAAGCTAGCGGCTACGAGCAGTACTTC.

The rearrangement joins TRBV5-1 to TRBJ1-1, with D unresolved. V was cut by 0 bases and J by 1 base, with 7 bases left in between. The CDR3 is 14 residues long. Germline loops: CDR1 SGHRS, CDR2 YFSETQ. The DNA for the CDR3 is TGCGCCAGCAGCTTGGTGGCAGGGAACACTGAAGCTTTCTTT. Protein: CASSLVAGNTEAFF.

In its sample, this clonotype is medium-sized. This chain joins TRBV7-2 and TRBJ2-3; TRBD2 agrees at 12 bases. This CDR3 has 16 amino acids. V lost 4 bases to trimming and J lost 3 bases; unmatched junction nucleotides: 5. The germline CDR1 and CDR2 sequences are SGHTA and FQGNSA. For the CDR3, the DNA is TGTGCCAGCAGCTCTCGACTAGCGGGAGAAACAGATACGCAGTATTTT. Its protein is CASSSRLAGETDTQYF.

The chain carries TRBV12-3 or TRBV12-4 and TRBJ2-2, with 7 bases lining up with TRBD2. The length of the CDR3 is 16 residues. Germline trimming cut 2 bases from V and 6 bases from J; bases unmatched to any gene: 9. CDR3 bases: TGTGCCAGCAGTTTATCGGGTAGCGGGTGGTCCGGGGAGCTGTTTTTT. It is translated as CASSLSGSGWSGELFF.

In the case of this clonotype: A much more abundant neighbour one base away suggests this may be a read error. The chain links TRBV10-3 to TRBJ2-1, with 12 bases identical to TRBD2. Germline CDR1 reads ENHRY; CDR2 reads SYGVKD. There are 16 residues in the CDR3. J lost 10 bases, V lost 5 bases, and 12 bases had no gene match. The DNA of the CDR3 is TGTGCCATCAGTTACCATCTAGCGGGAGGGCCAACCGAGCAGTTCTTC. As protein: CAISYHLAGGPTEQFF.

This clonotype was detected a few times. The chain joins TRBV11-2 to TRBJ1-1; D remains unclear. CDR3 length: 13 amino acids. Trimming removed 5 bases at V and 4 bases at J, with 11 bases between. Germline CDR1 reads SGHAT; CDR2 reads FQNNGV. CDR3 nucleotides: TGTGCCAGCAGCCCCTATATAGGCACTGAAGCTTTCTTT. It specifies CASSPYIGTEAFF. The whole variable domain, filled in from reference TRBV11-2 and TRBJ1-1, reads EAGVAQSPRYKIIEKRQSVAFWCNPISGHATLYWYQQILGQGPKLLIQFQNNGVVDDSQLPKDRFSAERLKGVDSTLKIQPAKLEDSAVYLCASSPYIGTEAFFGQGTRLTVV.

By share of the sample, this clonotype is medium-sized. The chain carries TRBV19 and TRBJ1-4; 7 bases align to TRBD1. Losses at the gene ends were 9 bases for V and 2 bases for J; bases not matched to a gene: 9. The CDR3 has 15 amino acids. The germline V gene encodes CDR1 LNHDA and CDR2 SQIVND (reference sequence). The CDR3 spells CASTPPGQTNEKLFF. In DNA form, the CDR3 reads TGTGCCAGCACCCCACCGGGACAGACTAATGAAAAACTGTTTTTT.

V is TRBV5-1 and J is TRBJ1-1; D remains ambiguous. Germline CDR1 and CDR2: SGHRS and YFSETQ. Trimming removed 2 bases from V and 4 bases from J, with 18 bases in between. This CDR3 is 16 amino acids long. The CDR3 bases are TGCGCCAGCAGCTTCGGGCAGGCCAGAGGGAGCACTGAAGCTTTCTTT. Translation: CASSFGQARGSTEAFF. Looking up the rest from reference TRBV5-1 and TRBJ1-1 gives the full variable domain: KAGVTQTPRYLIKTRGQQVTLSCSPISGHRSVSWYQQTPGQGLQFLFEYFSETQRNKGNFPGRFSGRQFSNSRSEMNVSTLELGDSALYLCASSFGQARGSTEAFFGQGTRLTVV.

The V call is TRBV19, the J call TRBJ2-3; D is unresolved. Trimming took off 3 bases at V and 10 bases at J, with 17 bases between the two ends. Germline V gene data show CDR1 as LNHDA and CDR2 as SQIVND (reference sequence). This CDR3 region has 14 residues. CDR3 in DNA: TGTGCCAGTAGTATCCCAGGTGGGGAAGGTGCGCAGTATTTT. Translation: CASSIPGGEGAQYF.

This clonotype is labeled as large (0.1 to 1%). The chain has TRBV5-1 and TRBJ2-7; no reliable D call. The CDR3 length is 14 residues. Germline CDR1 reads SGHRS; CDR2 reads YFSETQ. With 0 bases removed from V and 2 bases from J, the gap between germline ends came to 9 bases. The CDR3 DNA reads as TGCGCCAGCAGCTTGGCGGGCCTTACCTACGAGCAGTACTTC. Translation: CASSLAGLTYEQYF.

The chain couples TRBV7-3 to TRBJ2-3; a weak D match, TRBD1 (7 bases). The germline V and J ends were trimmed by 5 bases and 5 bases, with 17 bases remaining between them. The CDR3 is 15 residues long. Germline V gene data show CDR1 as SGHTA and CDR2 as FQGTGA. In nucleotides, the CDR3 is TGTGCCAGCAGCCAGGGAGGACAGGACGGAGATACGCAGTATTTT. Its translation is CASSQGGQDGDTQYF.

This clonotype was counted between two and nine times. V and J are TRBV30 and TRBJ2-3, with TRBD2 matching over 8 bases. There are 15 residues in the CDR3. Germline V gives CDR1 GTSNPN, CDR2 SVGIG (reference sequence). The J segment lost 4 bases and the V segment lost 0 bases, leaving 6 bases of the junction unmatched. For the CDR3, the DNA is TGTGCCTGGAGTGTAGGAGCGGGAGAGGCAGATACGCAGTATTTT. It is translated as CAWSVGAGEADTQYF.

The V call is TRBV5-4, the J call TRBJ1-6, with D maybe TRBD1 (5 bases). Trimming cost V 2 bases and J 4 bases, with 7 bases left between them. The CDR3 is 14 residues long. CDR1 is SGHNT, CDR2 YYREEE, per germline (reference sequence). CDR3 DNA: TGTGCCAGCAGCTTAGGACATTATAATTCACCCCTCCACTTT. It encodes CASSLGHYNSPLHF.

This clonotype came up a few times. The chain links TRBV20-1 to TRBJ2-3, with D possibly being TRBD2 (6 bases). Between the trimmed V and J ends, which lost 6 bases and 5 bases, there was a span of 21 bases. Germline CDR1 and CDR2: DFQATT and SNEGSKA (reference sequence). The CDR3 is 15 amino acids. CDR3 amino acids: CSASRAASAGDTQYF. In DNA form, the CDR3 reads TGCAGTGCATCGCGGGCGGCCTCAGCGGGAGATACGCAGTATTTT.

This clonotype was seen only a few times. The rearrangement joins TRBV27 to TRBJ2-3; 8 bases line up with TRBD2. V trimming: 4 bases; J trimming: 0 bases; junction bases outside the gene matches: 3. The CDR3 consists of 15 residues. In germline, CDR1 is MNHEY, CDR2 SMNVEV (reference sequence). CDR3 loop: CASSSLADSTDTQYF. The CDR3 nucleotides read TGTGCCAGCAGTTCACTAGCGGACAGCACAGATACGCAGTATTTT.

This clonotype showed up just a few times. The chain is built from TRBV7-3 and TRBJ2-1, with 8 bases fitting TRBD2. This CDR3 region has 17 residues. Trimming at V came to 4 bases and at J to 6 bases, leaving 14 bases not matched to a gene. Germline V gives CDR1 SGHTA, CDR2 FQGTGA. The CDR3 is CASSSAISGGPGNEQFF. In DNA form, the CDR3 reads TGTGCCAGCAGCTCCGCCATCTCGGGAGGGCCGGGCAATGAGCAGTTCTTC.

Within the sample, this clonotype is medium-sized. This sequence joins TRBV19 and TRBJ2-2; 10 bases fit TRBD1. J was trimmed by 12 bases and V by 7 bases; bases with no gene match: 5. The length of the CDR3 is 12 residues. Germline loops: CDR1 LNHDA, CDR2 SQIVND (reference sequence). The CDR3 nucleotides read TGTGCCAGTAATTCGGACAGGGGGAAGCTGTTTTTT. This sequence encodes CASNSDRGKLFF.

This clonotype is categorized as medium-sized. The chain couples TRBV7-2 to TRBJ2-2, with TRBD1 matching over 8 bases. Trimming at V came to 7 bases and at J to 5 bases, leaving 9 bases not matched to a gene. CDR1 SGHTA and CDR2 FQGNSA come from the germline V gene. This CDR3 is 15 amino acids long. In DNA form, the CDR3 reads TGTGCCAGCAAAGCCGACAGGGGAGAGACCGGGGAGCTGTTTTTT. This gives the protein CASKADRGETGELFF.

By its share, this clonotype is large. This chain joins TRBV30 and TRBJ2-7; 7 bases are shared with TRBD2. After removal of 4 bases from V and 6 bases from J, the junction contained 9 bases not matched to a gene. This CDR3 spans 13 amino acids. Germline CDR1 reads GTSNPN; CDR2 reads SVGIG (reference sequence). CDR3 sequence reads: CAWNRDYPSEQYF. As DNA, the CDR3 is TGTGCCTGGAACCGGGACTACCCTAGCGAGCAGTACTTC.

CDR3 amino acids: CASGGYPPETQYF. CDR3 sequence (DNA): TGTGCCAGCGGCGGGTACCCTCCGGAGACCCAGTACTTC. The chain has TRBV25-1 and TRBJ2-5, with TRBD2 as a possible D gene (5 bases). The CDR3 totals 13 residues. CDR1 and CDR2 from the germline V gene are MGHDK and SYGVNS. Deletions cut 8 bases from V and 5 bases from J, with 15 bases between.

This clonotype was detected only once. The chain carries TRBV12-3 or TRBV12-4 and TRBJ1-1; 7 bases match TRBD1. This CDR3 has 16 residues. Trimming took 3 bases from V and 4 from J; bases not matched to a gene: 11. CDR3 in amino acids: CASSLGWWQGVTEAFF. CDR3 sequence (DNA): TGTGCCAGCAGTTTGGGGTGGTGGCAGGGGGTCACTGAAGCTTTCTTT.